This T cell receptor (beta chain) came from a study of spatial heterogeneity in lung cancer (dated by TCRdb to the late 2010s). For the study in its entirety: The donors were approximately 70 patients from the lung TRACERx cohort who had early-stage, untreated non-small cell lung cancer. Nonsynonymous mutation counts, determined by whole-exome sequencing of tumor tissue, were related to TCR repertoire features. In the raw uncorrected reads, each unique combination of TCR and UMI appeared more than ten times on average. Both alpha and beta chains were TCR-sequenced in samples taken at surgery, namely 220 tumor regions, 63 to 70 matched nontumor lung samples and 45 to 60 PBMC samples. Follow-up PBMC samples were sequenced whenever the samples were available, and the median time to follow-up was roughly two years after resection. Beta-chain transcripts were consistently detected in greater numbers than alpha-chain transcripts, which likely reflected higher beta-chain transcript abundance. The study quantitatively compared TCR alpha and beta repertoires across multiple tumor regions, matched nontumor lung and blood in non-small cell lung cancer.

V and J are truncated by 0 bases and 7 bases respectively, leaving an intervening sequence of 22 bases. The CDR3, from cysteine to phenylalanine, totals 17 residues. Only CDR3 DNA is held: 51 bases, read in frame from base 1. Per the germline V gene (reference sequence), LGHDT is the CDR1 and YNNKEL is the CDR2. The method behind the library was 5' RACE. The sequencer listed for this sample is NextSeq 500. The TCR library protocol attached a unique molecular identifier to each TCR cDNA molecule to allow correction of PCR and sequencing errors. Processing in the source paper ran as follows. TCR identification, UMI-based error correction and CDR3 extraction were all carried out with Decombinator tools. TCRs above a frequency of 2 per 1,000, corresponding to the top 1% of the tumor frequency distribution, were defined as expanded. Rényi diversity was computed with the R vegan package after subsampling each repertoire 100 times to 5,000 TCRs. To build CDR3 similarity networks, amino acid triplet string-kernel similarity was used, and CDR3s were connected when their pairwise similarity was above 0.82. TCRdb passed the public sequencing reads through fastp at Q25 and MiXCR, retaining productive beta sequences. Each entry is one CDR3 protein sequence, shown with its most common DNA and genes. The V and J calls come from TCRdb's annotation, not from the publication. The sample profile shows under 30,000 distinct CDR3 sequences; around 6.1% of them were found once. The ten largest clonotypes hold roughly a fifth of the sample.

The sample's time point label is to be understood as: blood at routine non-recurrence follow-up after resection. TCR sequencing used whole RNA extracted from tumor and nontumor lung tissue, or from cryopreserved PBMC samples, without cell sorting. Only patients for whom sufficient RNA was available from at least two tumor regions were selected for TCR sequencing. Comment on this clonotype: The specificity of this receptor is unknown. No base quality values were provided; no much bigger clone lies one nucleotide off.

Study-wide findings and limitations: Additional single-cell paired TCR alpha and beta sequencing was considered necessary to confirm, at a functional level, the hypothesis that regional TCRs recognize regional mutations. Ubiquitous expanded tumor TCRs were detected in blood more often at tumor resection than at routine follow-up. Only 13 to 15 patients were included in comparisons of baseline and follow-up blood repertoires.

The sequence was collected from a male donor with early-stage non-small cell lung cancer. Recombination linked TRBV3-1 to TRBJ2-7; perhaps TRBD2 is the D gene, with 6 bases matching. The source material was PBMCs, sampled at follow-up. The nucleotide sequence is TGTGCCAGCAGCCAAGATCCTTGGACGGCGGGGCCTGGTGAGCAGTACTTC. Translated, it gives CASSQDPWTAGPGEQYF.